Listed here are 3 T cell receptor beta chains from one sample, sequenced in a study of shared clonotypes between healthy human individuals. The table came from immunoSEQ multiplex PCR; TCRdb's copy has only in-frame clones and leaves some out. The sample records about a million clones, around 80% being singletons. Sequenced sample: memory CD4+ T cells sorted from blood. Indicated subset: CD45RA-negative fraction. These TCRs come from a man between 18 and 29 years old in good health.

About this clone itself: The sample carries other DNA sequences with the same CDR3. This sequence joins TRBV27 and TRBJ2-7; the D gene is possibly TRBD2 (6 bases). The CDR3 totals 14 residues. V gave up 5 bases and J gave up 2 bases, with 13 bases separating them. CDR1 MNHEY and CDR2 SMNVEV come from the germline V gene (reference sequence). The CDR3 region has the DNA TGTGCCAGCAGTCCCTTGGGGGGTACCTACGAGCAGTACTTC. This sequence encodes CASSPLGGTYEQYF.

This chain connects TRBV5-5 to TRBJ1-1; D unclear. Trimming pared 2 bases from V and 1 base from J, leaving 12 bases between. Germline CDR1 and CDR2: SGHKS and YYEKEE (reference sequence). The CDR3 is made up of 15 amino acids. The CDR3 loop reads CASSFVGNSNTEAFF. As DNA, the CDR3 is TGTGCCAGCAGCTTCGTGGGAAATTCGAACACTGAAGCTTTCTTT.

This clone showed up just a few times. This chain uses TRBV5-4 with TRBJ2-1; D remains unclear. This CDR3 comprises 12 residues. Germline CDR1 SGHNT, CDR2 YYREEE (reference sequence). V dropped 4 bases and J dropped 10 bases, with 12 bases sitting between them. CDR3 nucleotides: TGTGCCAGCAGCCGGGCAGCCGAGGAGCAGTTCTTC. Residues: CASSRAAEEQFF.